This TCR beta chain was retrieved from a study of cytomegalovirus exposure and HLA in healthy donors. Notes on the study in general: A later analysis associated 16,951 TCR beta sequences with HLA alleles at a 0.05 false discovery rate. Accounts indicate the classifier identified cytomegalovirus status with strong specificity and sensitivity.

Comment on this clone: Its matching antigen is unknown. This specimen includes other DNA sequences encoding the same CDR3.

The CDR3 totals 14 residues. Germline CDR1 is MGHRA and CDR2 is YSYEKL. V lost 4 bases, J lost 6 bases, and 3 bases stayed unmatched. Primers included in the PCR were 60 Vbeta and 13 Jbeta primers. Here immunoSEQ multiplex PCR was the method, and the copy in TCRdb shows in-frame clones only, minus some. The profile shows about 150,000 clones, roughly 80% of them singletons. The chain uses TRBV4-1 and TRBJ1-1, with 12 bases matching TRBD1. The source material was PBMCs. The sequence derives from a woman in her twenties or thirties in good health and CMV-seronegative. Written as DNA, the CDR3 is TGCGCCAGCAGCCTGGGACAGGGGGCCGCTGAAGCTTTCTTT. This gives the protein CASSLGQGAAEAFF.